The TCR beta chain described here comes from a study of shared clonotypes between healthy human individuals. Study overall: Researchers assigned three CD4 naive, three CD4 memory, two CD8 naive and one CD8 memory plate to each donor. General study results and limits: Generally, naive subsets (rather than memory subsets) showed larger estimated richness.

The method was immunoSEQ multiplex PCR; TCRdb's version includes in-frame clones alone and lacks a portion of them. The table shows over 850,000 clones, with approximately 78% occurring only once. On this clone: Antigen specificity is unknown.

V lost 5 bases and J lost 6; bases outside the gene matches: 8. The CDR3 loop spans 14 amino acids. Germline V gene data show CDR1 as SEHNR and CDR2 as FQNEAQ (reference sequence). The receptor was isolated from a young man in good health. Some clones in this sample may be carry-over from other donors' samples. Sequenced input: memory CD4+ T cells from PBMCs. Subset indicated: CD45RA-negative fraction. V gene TRBV7-9 combines with J gene TRBJ2-7; 9 bases are a match to TRBD1. CDR3 nucleotides: TGTGCCAGCAGCCGGGACAGGGAAGTTTCCGAGCAGTACTTC. It is translated as CASSRDREVSEQYF.